Here is one TCR beta chain with its context. Combining a sample-barcoded 5' primer with a J-beta primer mix, a second PCR ran for about 6 to 11 cycles. TCRdb itself ran the 5' RACE reads through MiXCR, one entry per CDR3 protein. The sample records 380,000 or so distinct CDR3 sequences, approximately 51% being singletons. V trimming: 5 bases; J trimming: 4 bases; junction bases outside the gene matches: 11. Looked up from germline, CDR1 is SGHTA and CDR2 is FQGTGA. CDR3 length: 17 residues. These data are taken from a study of blood T cells in healthy people across ages. Sequenced: blood. The chain carries TRBV7-3 and TRBJ2-1; 10 bases agree with TRBD2. This receptor was taken from a man in his 60s in good health. In nucleotides, the CDR3 is TGTGCCAGCAGCCCAGGGCCTAGCGGGAGTGGGTACAATGAGCAGTTCTTC. This codes for CASSPGPSGSGYNEQFF.